A single sample is the source of the 21 T cell receptor beta chains below, sequenced in a study of human T cells and chemical hapten exposure. Time point reported: pre-sensitization, week 0. As to treatment: therapeutic diphenylcyclopropenone sensitization with weekly scalp DPC. In TCRdb, the RACE reads were re-called with MiXCR into one record per CDR3 protein. Among around 110,000 distinct CDR3 sequences listed, less than 15% were seen once. The specimen comprised whole blood, sampled in connection with sensitization to the hapten diphenylcyclopropenone (DPC). The origin of the receptors is a woman between 50 and 59 years old with alopecia areata. Some clones in this sample may be carry-over from other donors' samples.

This clonotype came up once. The rearrangement uses TRBV7-2 and TRBJ2-6, with 7 positions matching TRBD1. CDR3 length equals 17 residues. The ends lost 1 base at V and 2 bases at J; junction bases unmatched: 5. Looked up from germline, CDR1 is SGHTA and CDR2 is FQGNSA. DNA of the CDR3: TGTGCCAGCAGCTTAGTGTCGACAGGGACTGGGGCCAACGTCCTGACTTTC. Translated: CASSLVSTGTGANVLTF.

This clonotype has a handful of counts. This chain links TRBV20-1 with TRBJ2-1; D unresolved. V was trimmed by 5 bases and J by 4 bases, leaving 15 bases between them. The CDR3 sequence is 14 residues long. Germline lookup yields CDR1 DFQATT and CDR2 SNEGSKA (reference sequence). CDR3 DNA: TGCAGTGCTCTCGACGGACGGATTTACAATGAGCAGTTCTTC. The encoded protein is CSALDGRIYNEQFF.

The table lists this clonotype with a few counts. The chain is built from TRBV28 and TRBJ2-4; TRBD2 is a possible D gene (7 bases). The CDR3 is 14 amino acids. V lost 7 bases and J lost 7, with 17 bases in between. Germline V gene data show CDR1 as MDHEN and CDR2 as SYDVKM. Here the CDR3 reads CASKGGTTLNIQYF. Here the CDR3 DNA reads TGTGCCAGCAAGGGAGGGACAACCCTGAACATTCAGTACTTC.

This clonotype was counted between two and nine times. The CDR3 loop is CASSQLGGRGTDTQYF. DNA of the CDR3: TGCGCCAGCAGTCAATTGGGAGGGCGCGGGACAGATACGCAGTATTTT. V is TRBV4-1 and J is TRBJ2-3; 7 nucleotides align to TRBD2. Germline V gives CDR1 MGHRA, CDR2 YSYEKL. The CDR3 has 16 residues. Unmatched junction bases numbered 12, after V lost 6 bases and J lost 3 bases.

This clonotype was recorded at least ten times. V and J are TRBV18 and TRBJ1-3, with D tentatively TRBD1 (6 bases). The length of the CDR3 is 16 residues. V was shortened by 5 bases and J by 0 bases, with 14 bases between the two germline ends. Germline V CDR1 and CDR2: KGHSH, LQKENI. The CDR3 nucleotides read TGTGCCAGCTCAGCTGACAGGACGCTCTCTGGAAACACCATATATTTT. Translating gives CASSADRTLSGNTIYF. Looking up the rest from reference TRBV18 and TRBJ1-3 gives the full variable domain: NAGVMQNPRHLVRRRGQEARLRCSPMKGHSHVYWYRQLPEEGLKFMVYLQKENIIDESGMPKERFSAEFPKEGPSILRIQQVVRGDSAAYFCASSADRTLSGNTIYFGEGSWLTVV.

V usage is TRBV11-2 and J usage is TRBJ2-2; TRBD2 might be the D (5 bases). The CDR3 consists of 14 residues. V lost 3 bases, J lost 1 base, and 6 bases lay in between. Germline V gene data show CDR1 as SGHAT and CDR2 as FQNNGV. This CDR3 reads CASSFGLNTGELFF. CDR3 in DNA: TGTGCCAGCAGCTTCGGACTGAACACCGGGGAGCTGTTTTTT.

This clonotype was seen more than once but under ten times. The J gene is TRBJ2-1, the V gene TRBV29-1; D is undetermined. V lost 4 bases and J lost 0, with 13 bases in between. CDR3 length: 15 amino acids. CDR1 is SQVTM and CDR2 is ANQGSEA in the germline V gene. The CDR3: CSVVGVQSSYNEQFF. Written as DNA, the CDR3 is TGCAGCGTTGTAGGAGTACAGAGCTCCTACAATGAGCAGTTCTTC.

This clonotype was detected only a few times. The rearrangement uses TRBV19 and TRBJ2-1, with D tentatively TRBD1 (6 bases). CDR1 and CDR2 from the germline V gene are LNHDA and SQIVND (reference sequence). V was pared by 6 bases and J by 8 bases, with 17 bases between. The CDR3 spans 14 residues. In DNA, the CDR3 is TGTGCCAGTAGATTTGCAGGCAGGGGACATGAGCAGTTCTTC. Translated: CASRFAGRGHEQFF.

This clonotype was counted only a few times. The CDR3 is CASSLVPSTDTQYF. The CDR3 coding sequence is TGTGCCAGCAGCTTAGTACCTAGCACAGATACGCAGTATTTT. The rearrangement joins TRBV7-2 to TRBJ2-3; no clear D. The V gene's germline CDR1 is SGHTA and CDR2 FQGNSA. V was pared by 1 base and J by 0 bases, with 5 bases between. CDR3 size: 14 residues.

The genes are TRBV7-9 and TRBJ2-6; D is unresolved. Trimming took off 5 bases at V and 2 bases at J, with 10 bases between the two ends. CDR3 length equals 15 residues. Germline CDR1 SEHNR, CDR2 FQNEAQ (reference sequence). The CDR3: CASSVVIPGANVLTF. CDR3 DNA: TGTGCCAGCAGCGTGGTAATCCCTGGGGCCAACGTCCTGACTTTC.

The sample holds a few counts of this clonotype. This rearrangement joins TRBV12-1 to TRBJ2-7; the tabulated D call, TRBD2, remains unverified against the DNA. TRBV12-1 is shown as a pseudogene. This CDR3 contains 19 residues. DNA of the CDR3: TGTGCCAGCAGCCCGGCCAGGGGCAGCCGGGACTTGCCGTTATACGAGCAGTACTTC. Encoded protein: CASSPARGSRDLPLYEQYF.

The chain employs TRBV27 and TRBJ2-2; D gene ambiguous. Germline-derived CDR1 and CDR2 are MNHEY and SMNVEV (reference sequence). The CDR3 sequence is 14 residues long. Trimming shortened V by 2 bases and J by 5 bases, and 9 bases separated the two germline ends. CDR3 DNA sequence: TGTGCCAGCAGTTTAAGTCTCGTAACCGGGGAGCTGTTTTTT. Translation gives CASSLSLVTGELFF.

This clonotype was observed many times. V usage is TRBV3-1 and J usage is TRBJ2-1; D is undetermined. The CDR3 contains 17 residues. Germline lookup yields CDR1 LGHDT and CDR2 YNNKEL (reference sequence). The V gene lost 5 bases and the J gene lost 0 bases, with 17 bases spanning the gap. The CDR3: CASSSRSKKGSYNEQFF. CDR3 DNA sequence: TGTGCCAGCAGCTCTCGGTCCAAGAAGGGCTCCTACAATGAGCAGTTCTTC.

This clonotype has a count of ten or more. This chain uses TRBV2 with TRBJ1-4; perhaps TRBD1 as D (6 bases). CDR3 length: 15 residues. With 7 bases removed from V and 0 bases from J, the gap between germline ends came to 12 bases. CDR1 and CDR2 (germline): SNHLY, FYNNEI. The CDR3 here is CASTLQGTTNEKLFF. CDR3 bases: TGTGCCAGCACTTTACAGGGCACAACTAATGAAAAACTGTTTTTT.

This clonotype was observed at least ten times. This rearrangement joins TRBV5-1 to TRBJ2-5; D unresolved. The V gene's germline CDR1 is SGHRS and CDR2 YFSETQ. V was trimmed by 4 bases and J by 1 base, leaving 11 bases between them. The CDR3 is 14 residues long. The CDR3 here is CASSREVGQETQYF. The CDR3 nucleotides read TGCGCCAGCAGCCGAGAGGTGGGCCAAGAGACCCAGTACTTC.

This clonotype was seen at least ten times. The rearrangement joins TRBV25-1 to TRBJ1-1; 8 bases align to TRBD1. Unmatched junction bases numbered 5, after V lost 5 bases and J lost 3 bases. Germline CDR1 MGHDK, CDR2 SYGVNS. The CDR3 contains 14 residues. CDR3 in DNA: TGTGCCAGCAGTCCCCTGGACAGGGACACTGAAGCTTTCTTT. This codes for CASSPLDRDTEAFF.

This clonotype has just a few counts. The J gene is TRBJ2-7, the V gene TRBV28; TRBD1 matches at 7 bases. The CDR3 contains 13 residues. CDR1 and CDR2 from the germline V gene are MDHEN and SYDVKM. With 6 bases clipped from V and 2 bases from J, the junction kept 4 bases outside the gene matches. The CDR3 coding sequence is TGTGCCAGCAGCCGGGACAGAACCTACGAGCAGTACTTC. Translating it yields CASSRDRTYEQYF.

This clonotype has more than one count but fewer than ten. The chain combines TRBV29-1 with TRBJ2-3; D gene ambiguous. In germline, CDR1 is SQVTM, CDR2 ANQGSEA. The V gene lost 4 bases and the J gene lost 0 bases, with 11 bases spanning the gap. There are 14 residues in the CDR3. The CDR3 is CSVVSGWSTDTQYF. The CDR3 bases are TGCAGCGTTGTATCAGGTTGGAGCACAGATACGCAGTATTTT.

The chain uses TRBV11-1 and TRBJ2-5, with D possibly being TRBD2 (5 bases). This CDR3 spans 13 amino acids. Germline-derived CDR1 and CDR2 are SGHAT and FQDESV (reference sequence). Trimming removed 5 bases at V and 2 bases at J, with 9 bases between. This chain's CDR3 is CASSLLDQETQYF. CDR3 DNA sequence: TGTGCCAGCAGCCTACTAGATCAAGAGACCCAGTACTTC.

This clonotype was detected a few times. J is TRBJ2-5 and V is TRBV6-2 or TRBV6-3; tentatively, D is TRBD2 (5 bases). The CDR3 consists of 13 residues. Trimming cost V 5 bases and J 3 bases, with 10 bases left between them. Germline CDR1 MNHEY, CDR2 SVGEGT. The CDR3 is CASSNEREETQYF. The DNA of the CDR3 is TGTGCCAGCAGTAACGAGAGGGAAGAGACCCAGTACTTC.

The rearrangement joins TRBV29-1 to TRBJ2-3, with D unclear. The CDR3 extends over 12 amino acids. V dropped 4 bases and J dropped 4 bases, with 9 bases sitting between them. Germline loops: CDR1 SQVTM, CDR2 ANQGSEA. CDR3 sequence reads: CSVGQAADTQYF. In DNA form, the CDR3 reads TGCAGCGTTGGCCAGGCCGCAGATACGCAGTATTTT.